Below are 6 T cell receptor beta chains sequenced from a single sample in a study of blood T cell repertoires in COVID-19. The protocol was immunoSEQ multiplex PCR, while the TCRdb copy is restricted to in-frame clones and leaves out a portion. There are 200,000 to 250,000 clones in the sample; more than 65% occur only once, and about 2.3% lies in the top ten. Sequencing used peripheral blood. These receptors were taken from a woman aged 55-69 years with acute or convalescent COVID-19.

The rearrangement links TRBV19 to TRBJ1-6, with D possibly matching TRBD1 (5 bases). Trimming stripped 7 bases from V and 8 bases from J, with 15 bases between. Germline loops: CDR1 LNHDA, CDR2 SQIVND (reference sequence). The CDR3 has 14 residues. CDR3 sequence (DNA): TGTGCCAGTACCCCCCGCCTCAGGGATTCACCCCTCCACTTT. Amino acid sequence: CASTPRLRDSPLHF.

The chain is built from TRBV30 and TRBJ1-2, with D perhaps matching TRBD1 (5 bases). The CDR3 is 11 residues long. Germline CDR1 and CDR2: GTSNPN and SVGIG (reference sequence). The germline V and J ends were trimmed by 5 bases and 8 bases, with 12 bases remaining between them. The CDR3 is CAWRGRAGYTF. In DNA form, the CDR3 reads TGTGCCTGGCGCGGCAGGGCCGGCTACACCTTC.

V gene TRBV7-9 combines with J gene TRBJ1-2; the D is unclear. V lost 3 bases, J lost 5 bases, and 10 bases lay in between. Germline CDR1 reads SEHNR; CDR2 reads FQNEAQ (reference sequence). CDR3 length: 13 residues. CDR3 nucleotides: TGTGCCAGCAGCTTTGACTCTTCGTATGGCTACACCTTC. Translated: CASSFDSSYGYTF.

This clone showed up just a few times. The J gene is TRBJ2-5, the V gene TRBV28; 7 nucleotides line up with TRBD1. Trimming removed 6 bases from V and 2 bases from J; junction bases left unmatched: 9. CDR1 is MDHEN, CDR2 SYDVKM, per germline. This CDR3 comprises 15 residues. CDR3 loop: CASSSRWDSQETQYF. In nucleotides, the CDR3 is TGTGCCAGCAGCTCCCGATGGGACAGTCAAGAGACCCAGTACTTC.

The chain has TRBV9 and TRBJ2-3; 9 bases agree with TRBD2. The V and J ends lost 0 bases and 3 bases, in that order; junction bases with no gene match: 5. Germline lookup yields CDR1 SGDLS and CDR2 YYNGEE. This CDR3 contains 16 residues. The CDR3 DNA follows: TGTGCCAGCAGCGTAGGGCGGGGGGGCCAAACAGATACGCAGTATTTT. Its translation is CASSVGRGGQTDTQYF.

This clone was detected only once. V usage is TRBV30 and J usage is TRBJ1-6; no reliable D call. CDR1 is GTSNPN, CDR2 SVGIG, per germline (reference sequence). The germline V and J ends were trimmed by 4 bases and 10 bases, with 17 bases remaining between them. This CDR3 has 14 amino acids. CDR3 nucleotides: TGTGCCTGGACCTTTATAGGGTCGGGGTCACCCCTCCACTTT. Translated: CAWTFIGSGSPLHF.